The 31 T cell receptor beta chains presented below share a single source sample, sequenced in a study of blood T cell repertoires in COVID-19 (dated by TCRdb to the early 2020s). The library relied on the immunoSEQ multiplex PCR assay. Sourced from immuneACCESS, this table was stored by TCRdb with only in-frame sequences that have V and J called. A share of the clones is absent; for the studies checked, an unresolved V gene accounts for under half, and the remainder has no known explanation. Counted in this sample were approximately 270,000 clones; 70% to 85% of them appeared once. In total, the top ten clones hold 0.87% of the sample. The sample was peripheral blood. The receptors come from a human donor with COVID-19, enrolled during active disease. The donor label of this sample is uncertain.

The CDR3 region is CASSPGDSTDTQYF. CDR3 DNA: TGTGCCAGCAGTCCCGGGGATTCCACAGATACGCAGTATTTT. The rearrangement joins TRBV9 to TRBJ2-3; TRBD2 is a possible D gene (5 bases). V lost 5 bases, J lost 2 bases, and 12 bases lay in between. This CDR3 is built from 14 residues. Germline loops: CDR1 SGDLS, CDR2 YYNGEE.

The J gene is TRBJ2-6, the V gene TRBV5-1; the match to TRBD2 covers 14 bases. The ends lost 2 bases at V and 2 bases at J; junction bases unmatched: 9. The CDR3 has 20 residues. Germline V gene data show CDR1 as SGHRS and CDR2 as YFSETQ. This chain's CDR3 is CASSFGPGLAGATGANVLTF. The CDR3 nucleotides read TGCGCCAGCAGCTTTGGCCCGGGACTAGCGGGAGCAACTGGGGCCAACGTCCTGACTTTC.

V usage is TRBV19 and J usage is TRBJ2-7; 10 nucleotides match TRBD1. Germline trimming cut 3 bases from V and 5 bases from J; bases unmatched to any gene: 13. This CDR3 has 17 residues. CDR1 LNHDA and CDR2 SQIVND come from the germline V gene (reference sequence). CDR3 sequence reads: CASSMFGLGQGRHEQYF. In nucleotides, the CDR3 is TGTGCCAGTAGTATGTTTGGATTGGGACAGGGGAGACACGAGCAGTACTTC.

This chain links TRBV15 with TRBJ2-3; D unresolved. From germline, CDR1 is LNHNV and CDR2 YYDKDF (reference sequence). The CDR3 consists of 14 residues. The V and J ends lost 3 bases and 4 bases respectively, with 11 bases between them. CDR3 in DNA: TGTGCCACCAGCAGCGGAGTTGGTTCAGATACGCAGTATTTT. Amino acids: CATSSGVGSDTQYF.

The chain combines TRBV9 with TRBJ2-1; 9 nucleotides line up with TRBD2. CDR1 and CDR2 from the germline V gene are SGDLS and YYNGEE. This CDR3 comprises 17 residues. Trimming at V came to 0 bases and at J to 1 base, leaving 5 bases not matched to a gene. The CDR3 bases are TGTGCCAGCAGCGTAGCTTCTCTAGCGGGGTCCTACAATGAGCAGTTCTTC. Translation gives CASSVASLAGSYNEQFF.

The chain combines TRBV11-1 with TRBJ2-1; the match to TRBD2 covers 11 bases. The CDR3 has 15 amino acids. Losses at the gene ends were 7 bases for V and 7 bases for J; bases not matched to a gene: 9. CDR1 SGHAT and CDR2 FQDESV come from the germline V gene (reference sequence). CDR3 region: CASTELAGVRNEQFF. CDR3 bases: TGTGCCAGCACCGAACTAGCGGGAGTACGGAATGAGCAGTTCTTC.

The rearrangement uses TRBV7-2 and TRBJ1-2; TRBD1 matches at 8 bases. Germline values: CDR1 SGHTA, CDR2 FQGNSA. Germline trimming cut 1 base from V and 8 bases from J; bases unmatched to any gene: 9. The CDR3 totals 15 residues. CDR3 DNA: TGTGCCAGCAGCTTAGGCCCCGGACAGGGAGAGGGCTACACCTTC. This gives the protein CASSLGPGQGEGYTF.

The J gene is TRBJ2-2, the V gene TRBV6-5; D remains ambiguous. The V end lost 6 bases, the J end lost 8 bases, and 16 bases lay between the germline ends. The CDR3 covers 14 residues. The germline V gene has CDR1 MNHEY and CDR2 SVGAGI. CDR3: CASRTGSTLGELFF. DNA for the CDR3: TGTGCCAGCAGGACGGGTAGTACCCTTGGGGAGCTGTTTTTT.

The chain links TRBV3-1 (or the pseudogene TRBV3-2) to TRBJ1-5, with TRBD1 matching over 8 bases. The CDR3 spans 12 residues. Germline assignment: CDR1 LGHDT and CDR2 YNNKEL (reference sequence). The junction had 1 base not matched to a gene; V was cut back by 8 bases and J by 4 bases. CDR3 nucleotide sequence: TGTGCCAGCCGACAGGGGAATCAGCCCCAGCATTTT. Its protein is CASRQGNQPQHF.

The J gene is TRBJ1-4, the V gene TRBV10-3, with no clear D. The CDR3 is made up of 13 amino acids. Germline assignment: CDR1 ENHRY and CDR2 SYGVKD. Trimming took 0 bases from V and 4 from J, leaving 3 bases between them. The CDR3 DNA reads as TGTGCCATCAGTGAGTCGAGTAATGAAAAACTGTTTTTT. It specifies CAISESSNEKLFF.

This clone was seen more than once but under ten times. The chain joins TRBV7-2 to TRBJ1-5; 9 bases align to TRBD1. J lost 8 bases, V lost 5 bases, and 7 bases had no gene match. Germline V gene data show CDR1 as SGHTA and CDR2 as FQGNSA. There are 14 residues in the CDR3. The CDR3 region is CASSAGTGLEPQHF. In DNA, the CDR3 is TGTGCCAGCAGCGCCGGGACAGGGTTAGAGCCCCAGCATTTT. Variable domain in full (rest from reference TRBV7-2 and TRBJ1-5): GAGVSQSPSNKVTEKGKDVELRCDPISGHTALYWYRQSLGQGLEFLIYFQGNSAPDKSGLPSDRFSAERTGGSVSTLTIQRTQQEDSAVYLCASSAGTGLEPQHFGDGTRLSIL.

This chain connects TRBV25-1 to TRBJ2-7; a possible D gene is TRBD2 (6 bases). Germline CDR1 and CDR2: MGHDK and SYGVNS. There are 14 residues in the CDR3. V was trimmed by 7 bases and J by 3 bases, leaving 16 bases between them. This chain's CDR3 is CASNKEGTVYEQYF. The DNA for the CDR3 is TGTGCCAGCAACAAGGAGGGTACTGTCTACGAGCAGTACTTC.

The chain is built from TRBV6-2 or TRBV6-3 and TRBJ2-2; weak D call: TRBD2 (5 bases). CDR1 is MNHEY and CDR2 is SVGEGT in the germline V gene. The CDR3 loop spans 15 amino acids. V shed 2 bases and J shed 2 bases, with 9 bases lying between them. The CDR3 sequence is CASSYERSNTGELFF. The CDR3 DNA reads as TGTGCCAGCAGTTACGAGCGGTCAAACACCGGGGAGCTGTTTTTT.

This rearrangement joins TRBV6-6 to TRBJ2-1, with a tentative D call TRBD1 (6 bases). The V gene's germline CDR1 is MNHNY and CDR2 SVGAGI (reference sequence). Trimming removed 4 bases at V and 1 base at J, with 11 bases between. CDR3 size: 15 residues. CDR3 coding DNA: TGTGCCAGCAGTTTCGTAGGACAGTCCTACAATGAGCAGTTCTTC. It codes for CASSFVGQSYNEQFF.

The V call is TRBV9, the J call TRBJ1-2; 9 bases are a match to TRBD1. The junction had 13 bases not matched to a gene; V was cut back by 4 bases and J by 6 bases. CDR1 SGDLS and CDR2 YYNGEE come from the germline V gene. The CDR3 sequence is 16 residues long. The CDR3 DNA reads as TGTGCCAGCAGCCCCATTCTGAGGACAGGGGTAAATGGCTACACCTTC. Its translation is CASSPILRTGVNGYTF. Based on the CDR3 plus reference TRBV9 and TRBJ1-2, the full variable domain is DSGVTQTPKHLITATGQRVTLRCSPRSGDLSVYWYQQSLDQGLQFLIQYYNGEERAKGNILERFSAQQFPDLHSELNLSSLELGDSALYFCASSPILRTGVNGYTFGSGTRLTVV.

The rearrangement links TRBV6-6 to TRBJ2-3, with a possible D match to TRBD2 (5 bases). Germline values: CDR1 MNHNY, CDR2 SVGAGI (reference sequence). The CDR3 consists of 13 residues. V gave up 7 bases and J gave up 3 bases, with 11 bases separating them. CDR3 sequence reads: CASIPERTDTQYF. DNA of the CDR3: TGTGCCAGCATCCCCGAGCGGACAGATACGCAGTATTTT.

The gene calls are TRBV21-1 and TRBJ2-7; the listed D gene, TRBD2, was not tested against the DNA. TRBV21-1 constitutes a pseudogene. The CDR3 length is 17 residues. CDR3 residues: CASSKAGERERGYEQYF. CDR3 DNA sequence: TGTGCCAGCAGCAAAGCGGGAGAGCGGGAGCGGGGATACGAGCAGTACTTC.

The V call is TRBV7-2, the J call TRBJ2-7, with no clear D. The CDR3 runs to 14 residues. Germline values: CDR1 SGHTA, CDR2 FQGNSA. Trimming shortened V by 1 base and J by 0 bases, and 7 bases separated the two germline ends. The CDR3 nucleotides are TGTGCCAGCAGCTTAGACCTAGGCTCCTACGAGCAGTACTTC. This gives the protein CASSLDLGSYEQYF.

The chain employs TRBV28 and TRBJ2-1; 8 positions agree with TRBD1. Germline assignment: CDR1 MDHEN and CDR2 SYDVKM. This CDR3 has 15 amino acids. V lost 6 bases, J lost 4 bases, and 8 bases stayed unmatched. As DNA, the CDR3 is TGTGCCAGCAGCGTACCGGGACAGGCATACAATGAGCAGTTCTTC. Protein product: CASSVPGQAYNEQFF.

This clone has a single count. This rearrangement joins TRBV7-2 to TRBJ1-6; the D gene is possibly TRBD1 (5 bases). The CDR3 has 15 amino acids. In germline, CDR1 is SGHTA, CDR2 FQGNSA. V was trimmed by 5 bases and J by 0 bases, leaving 8 bases between them. The CDR3 coding sequence is TGTGCCAGCAGCCTCGACAGCTCCTATAATTCACCCCTCCACTTT. Translated, it gives CASSLDSSYNSPLHF.

The chain is built from TRBV6-5 and TRBJ1-1; 9 bases align to TRBD1. The CDR3 spans 11 residues. With 6 bases clipped from V and 8 bases from J, the junction kept 1 base outside the gene matches. The germline gives CDR1 MNHEY, CDR2 SVGAGI. The CDR3 coding sequence is TGTGCCAGCAGGACAGGGGGAGAAGCTTTCTTT. Protein: CASRTGGEAFF.

V gene TRBV28 combines with J gene TRBJ1-4, with D perhaps TRBD1 (6 bases). The CDR3 consists of 16 residues. Looked up from germline, CDR1 is MDHEN and CDR2 is SYDVKM. Trimming removed 6 bases from V and 6 bases from J, with 20 bases in between. CDR3 sequence reads: CASSPVGGGWDEKLFF. The CDR3 coding sequence is TGTGCCAGCAGCCCGGTTGGGGGCGGATGGGATGAAAAACTGTTTTTT.

V is TRBV18 and J is TRBJ2-1; 10 bases map to TRBD1. With V trimmed by 1 base and J by 7 bases, 4 bases remained unmatched. Germline V gene sequence: CDR1 KGHSH, CDR2 LQKENI. The CDR3 is 15 amino acids. This CDR3 is CASSPLGQGTNEQFF. The CDR3, as DNA: TGTGCCAGCTCACCACTGGGACAGGGGACGAATGAGCAGTTCTTC. Full variable domain (outside the CDR3, taken from reference TRBV18 and TRBJ2-1): NAGVMQNPRHLVRRRGQEARLRCSPMKGHSHVYWYRQLPEEGLKFMVYLQKENIIDESGMPKERFSAEFPKEGPSILRIQQVVRGDSAAYFCASSPLGQGTNEQFFGPGTRLTVL.

The chain recombines TRBV11-3 with TRBJ2-1; 8 bases align to TRBD2. From germline, CDR1 is SGHNT and CDR2 YENEEA. CDR3 size: 15 residues. V shed 1 base and J 10 bases; nucleotides not matched to a gene: 9. The CDR3 loop is CASSLGFSGGGEQFF. CDR3 coding DNA: TGTGCCAGCAGCTTAGGGTTTAGCGGCGGGGGGGAGCAGTTCTTC.

This chain connects TRBV30 to TRBJ1-2; 9 bases fit TRBD1. V was pared by 3 bases and J by 4 bases, with 9 bases of the junction left unmatched. The germline CDR1 and CDR2 sequences are GTSNPN and SVGIG (reference sequence). CDR3 size: 15 residues. The CDR3 is CAWSLGTGLTYGYTF. The CDR3 DNA reads TGTGCCTGGAGCCTCGGGACAGGGCTGACCTATGGCTACACCTTC.

In its sample, this clone was seen a few times. This chain uses TRBV7-2 with TRBJ1-1, with D unclear. Per the germline V gene, CDR1 is SGHTA and CDR2 is FQGNSA. V was clipped by 3 bases and J by 5 bases, with 7 bases between them. The CDR3 runs 12 residues. The CDR3 sequence is CASSLTGTEAFF. In DNA, the CDR3 is TGTGCCAGCAGCTTGACTGGAACTGAAGCTTTCTTT.

The chain employs TRBV7-2 and TRBJ1-2; D ambiguous. Germline lookup yields CDR1 SGHTA and CDR2 FQGNSA. The CDR3 is 12 amino acids. Between the trimmed V and J ends, which lost 2 bases and 8 bases, there was a span of 9 bases. CDR3 coding DNA: TGTGCCAGCAGCTTATCGGGAGGGGGCTACACCTTC. Amino acid sequence: CASSLSGGGYTF.

The CDR3, as DNA: TGTGCCACCAGTGATTTCACAGGGGGCGGATGGGAGACCCAGTACTTC. It yields the protein CATSDFTGGGWETQYF. The J gene is TRBJ2-5, the V gene TRBV24-1, with 9 bases that match TRBD1. After removal of 1 base from V and 5 bases from J, the junction contained 7 bases not matched to a gene. Per the germline V gene, CDR1 is KGHDR and CDR2 is SFDVKD. This CDR3 is built from 16 residues.

The rearrangement uses TRBV4-1 and TRBJ1-1, with D perhaps matching TRBD1 (5 bases). The CDR3 sequence is 17 residues long. V lost 4 bases, J lost 5 bases, and 23 bases lay in between. Germline values: CDR1 MGHRA, CDR2 YSYEKL. In nucleotides, the CDR3 is TGCGCCAGCAGCCCGGGGGGTAGAGGACGTAGGGGAACTGAAGCTTTCTTT. It is translated as CASSPGGRGRRGTEAFF.

The chain carries TRBV3-1 (or the pseudogene TRBV3-2) and TRBJ1-4; TRBD1 aligns across 10 bases. The CDR3 has 16 amino acids. Germline loops: CDR1 LGHDT, CDR2 YNNKEL (reference sequence). Trimming cost V 0 bases and J 8 bases; bases outside gene matches: 6. The CDR3 region has the DNA TGTGCCAGCAGCCAAGATAGAGACAGGGGGCGAGAAAAACTGTTTTTT. As protein: CASSQDRDRGREKLFF.

The chain couples TRBV28 to TRBJ1-2, with 9 bases lining up with TRBD1. Trimming at V came to 5 bases and at J to 4 bases, leaving 8 bases not matched to a gene. The CDR3 totals 15 residues. Germline loops: CDR1 MDHEN, CDR2 SYDVKM. For the CDR3, the DNA is TGTGCCAGCAGTCCTCCGGGACAGGGATTCTATGGCTACACCTTC. Translated, it gives CASSPPGQGFYGYTF.